This paragraph reports one TCR beta chain. The target antigen is unknown. The CDR3 end lies 3 residues beyond the end of the read and is filled in from the germline J gene. The assay was immunoSEQ multiplex PCR, and TCRdb's table has in-frame clones only and misses some. The sample is made up of 50,000 or so clones, and the top ten hold roughly 0.8% of it. The data were taken from a study of Tregs in tolerant kidney transplant recipients. About the study: Mixed chimerism was transient after nonmyeloablative marrow transplants from related graft donors.

This CDR3 region has 15 residues. The junction had 6 bases not matched to a gene; V was cut back by 3 bases and J by 4 bases. In germline, CDR1 is SGHDT, CDR2 YYEEEE. Study outcomes and limitations: Tregs expanded with activated donor B cells seemed most donor-specific. Biological reproducibility was not directly addressed in this study. Findings come from small patient numbers and require larger validation.

The material was CD4+ T cells from blood, obtained before the transplant. This receptor was obtained from a human donor who received a combined kidney and bone marrow transplant. The gene calls are TRBV5-6 and TRBJ2-1; 8 nucleotides agree with TRBD2. The CDR3 region is CASSSRLAPYNEQFF. The part of the CDR3 DNA that was read is TGTGCCAGCAGCTCTCGACTAGCGCCTTACAATGAG. The full variable domain, completed using reference TRBV5-6 and TRBJ2-1, is DAGVTQSPTHLIKTRGQQVTLRCSPKSGHDTVSWYQQALGQGPQFIFQYYEEEERQRGNFPDRFSGHQFPNYSSELNVNALLLGDSALYLCASSSRLAPYNEQFFGPGTRLTVL.